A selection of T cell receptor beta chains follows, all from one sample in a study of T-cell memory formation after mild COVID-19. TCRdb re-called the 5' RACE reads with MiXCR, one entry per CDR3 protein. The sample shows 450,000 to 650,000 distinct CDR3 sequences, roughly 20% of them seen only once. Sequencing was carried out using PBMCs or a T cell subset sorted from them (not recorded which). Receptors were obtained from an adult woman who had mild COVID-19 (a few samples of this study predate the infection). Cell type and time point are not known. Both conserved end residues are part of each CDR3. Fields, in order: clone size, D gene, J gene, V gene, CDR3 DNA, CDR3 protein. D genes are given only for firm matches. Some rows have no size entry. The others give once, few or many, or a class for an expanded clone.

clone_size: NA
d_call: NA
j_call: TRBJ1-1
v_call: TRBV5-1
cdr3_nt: TGCGCCAGCTCCTGGGACGATCCGAACACTGAAGCTTTCTTT
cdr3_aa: CASSWDDPNTEAFF

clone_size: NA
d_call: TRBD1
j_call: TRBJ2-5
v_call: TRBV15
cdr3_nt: TGTGCCACCAGCACCCTCGGACAGGGGGGGCAAGAGACCCAGTACTTC
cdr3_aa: CATSTLGQGGQETQYF

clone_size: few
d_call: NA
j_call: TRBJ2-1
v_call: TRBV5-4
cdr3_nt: TGTGCCAGCAGCTTAGGGCGGGGCGGCTCCTACAATGAGCAGTTCTTC
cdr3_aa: CASSLGRGGSYNEQFF

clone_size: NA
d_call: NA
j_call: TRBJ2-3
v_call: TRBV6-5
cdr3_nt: TGTGCCAGCAGGACCGCCTCAACAGATACGCAGTATTTT
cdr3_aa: CASRTASTDTQYF

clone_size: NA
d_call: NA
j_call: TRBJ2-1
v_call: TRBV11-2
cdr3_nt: TGTGCCAGCAGCTTTGGGGCCGGGGGTCGGGCTACCGTTCATGAGCAGTTCTTC
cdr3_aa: CASSFGAGGRATVHEQFF

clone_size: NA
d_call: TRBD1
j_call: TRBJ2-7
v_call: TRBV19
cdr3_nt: TGTGCCACCGGACAGGGTCGCGAGCAGTACTTC
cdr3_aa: CATGQGREQYF

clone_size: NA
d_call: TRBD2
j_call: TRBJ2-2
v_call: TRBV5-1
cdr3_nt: TGCGCCAGCAGCTTGGTGCGCGGGAGTATCGGGGAGCTGTTTTTT
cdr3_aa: CASSLVRGSIGELFF

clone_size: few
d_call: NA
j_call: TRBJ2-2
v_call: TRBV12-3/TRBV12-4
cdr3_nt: TGTGCCAGCACCTCTCAACAGGGAAGGACCGGGGAGCTGTTTTTT
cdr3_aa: CASTSQQGRTGELFF

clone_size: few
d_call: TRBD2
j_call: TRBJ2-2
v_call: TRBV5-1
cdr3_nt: TGCGCCAGCAGCCCGGGGACTAGCGGGGGAACCGGGGAGCTGTTTTTT
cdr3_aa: CASSPGTSGGTGELFF

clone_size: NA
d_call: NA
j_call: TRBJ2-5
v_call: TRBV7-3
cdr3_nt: TGTGCCAGCAGCCCGCGGGGCATCGGGGCCCAGTACTTC
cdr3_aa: CASSPRGIGAQYF

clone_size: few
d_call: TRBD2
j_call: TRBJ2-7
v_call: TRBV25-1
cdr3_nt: TGTGCCAGCAGTGAATCTAGCGGGATCTCCTACGAGCAGTACTTC
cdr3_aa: CASSESSGISYEQYF

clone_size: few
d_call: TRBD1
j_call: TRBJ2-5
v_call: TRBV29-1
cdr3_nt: TGCAGCGTTGAGCCCATTGCGGGACAGGGGGACCAAGAGACCCAGTACTTC
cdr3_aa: CSVEPIAGQGDQETQYF

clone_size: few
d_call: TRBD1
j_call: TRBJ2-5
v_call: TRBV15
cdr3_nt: TGTGCCACCAGCAGAGACCGACAGGGGGGGACCCAGTACTTC
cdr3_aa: CATSRDRQGGTQYF

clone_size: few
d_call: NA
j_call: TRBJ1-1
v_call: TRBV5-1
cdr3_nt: TGCGCCAGCAGCTTGCCTCCCCCGAACACTGAAGCTTTCTTT
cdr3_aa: CASSLPPPNTEAFF

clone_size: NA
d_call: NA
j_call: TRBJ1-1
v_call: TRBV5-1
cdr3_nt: TGCGCCAGCAGCTTGATCCTATCGATGAACACTGAAGCTTTCTTT
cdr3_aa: CASSLILSMNTEAFF

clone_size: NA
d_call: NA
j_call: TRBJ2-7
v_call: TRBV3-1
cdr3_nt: TGTGCCAGCAGCCAGAGGGGGAAGCTGCTCGAGCAGTACTTC
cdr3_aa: CASSQRGKLLEQYF

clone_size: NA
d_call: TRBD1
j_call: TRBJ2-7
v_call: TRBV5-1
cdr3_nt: TGCGCCAGCAGCTCCGAGACAGGGATCTACGAGCAGTACTTC
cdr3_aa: CASSSETGIYEQYF

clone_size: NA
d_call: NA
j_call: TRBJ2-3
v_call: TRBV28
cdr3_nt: TGTGCCAGCAGTAACTCTTACTCCCCTGTAGGTCATACGCAGTATTTT
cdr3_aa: CASSNSYSPVGHTQYF

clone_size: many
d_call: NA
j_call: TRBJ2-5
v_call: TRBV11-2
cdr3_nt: TGTGCCAGCAGCGCAGATGGGGAGACCCAGTACTTC
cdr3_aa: CASSADGETQYF

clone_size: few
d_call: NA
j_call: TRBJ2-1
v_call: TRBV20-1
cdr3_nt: TGCAGTGCTAGAGACCCGGCAGCTTCGAAGGGGCAGTTCTTC
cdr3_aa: CSARDPAASKGQFF

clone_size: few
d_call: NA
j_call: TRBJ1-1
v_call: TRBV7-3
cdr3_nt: TGTGCCAGCAGCCCCTCGAGTGGGGGAAACACTGAAGCTTTCTTT
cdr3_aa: CASSPSSGGNTEAFF

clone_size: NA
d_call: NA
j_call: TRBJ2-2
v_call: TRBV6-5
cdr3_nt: TGTGCCAGCAGTTACGATTTAAGGACCCGAACCGGGGAGCTGTTTTTT
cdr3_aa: CASSYDLRTRTGELFF

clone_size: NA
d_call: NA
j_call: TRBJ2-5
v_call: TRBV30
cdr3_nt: TGTGCCTGCCGGGACTTTCAAGAGACCCAGTACTTC
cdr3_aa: CACRDFQETQYF

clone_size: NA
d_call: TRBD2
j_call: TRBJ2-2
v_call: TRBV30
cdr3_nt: TGTGCCTCTAGCGGGAGGGCCACCGGGGAGCTGTTTTTT
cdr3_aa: CASSGRATGELFF

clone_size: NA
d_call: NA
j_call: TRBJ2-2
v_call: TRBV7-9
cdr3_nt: TGTGCCAGCCCGTTGGTGGTTATGAACACCGGGGAGCTGTTTTTT
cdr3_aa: CASPLVVMNTGELFF

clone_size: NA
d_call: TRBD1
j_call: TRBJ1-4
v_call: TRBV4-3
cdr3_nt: TGCGCCAGCAGCCCCCTCGGTACCGGGACAGGAGAGGCGTATGAAAAACTGTTTTTT
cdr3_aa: CASSPLGTGTGEAYEKLFF

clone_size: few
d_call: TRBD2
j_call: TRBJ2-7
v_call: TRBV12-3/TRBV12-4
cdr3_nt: TGTGCCAGCAGGGGGGGGATGGACTACGAGCAGTACTTC
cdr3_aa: CASRGGMDYEQYF

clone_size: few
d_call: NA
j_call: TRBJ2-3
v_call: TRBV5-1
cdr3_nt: TGCGCCAGCAGCCCCACGGGTGGAGCCACGGATACGCAGTATTTT
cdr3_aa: CASSPTGGATDTQYF

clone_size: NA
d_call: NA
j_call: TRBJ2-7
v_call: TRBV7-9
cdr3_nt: TGTGCCAGCAGCTCCCCGGGGCAGAAGCAGTACTTC
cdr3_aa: CASSSPGQKQYF

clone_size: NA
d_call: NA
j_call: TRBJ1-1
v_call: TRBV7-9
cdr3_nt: TGTGCCAGCAGCTCATTCGGGGGGGACACTGAAGCTTTCTTT
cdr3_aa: CASSSFGGDTEAFF

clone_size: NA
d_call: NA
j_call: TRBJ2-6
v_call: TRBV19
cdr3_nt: TGTGCCAGTAGTACCCCGGCTGGGGCCAACGTCCTGACTTTC
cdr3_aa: CASSTPAGANVLTF

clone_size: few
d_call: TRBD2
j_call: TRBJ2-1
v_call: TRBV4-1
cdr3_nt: TGCGCCAGCAGCCAGGGGTTAGCGGGAGGAACAGAGTCCTACAATGAGCAGTTCTTC
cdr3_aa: CASSQGLAGGTESYNEQFF

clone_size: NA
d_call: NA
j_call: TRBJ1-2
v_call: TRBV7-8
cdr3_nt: TGTGCCAGCAGCTTAGCCACGATAGACAGTCTTTACGGCTACACCTTC
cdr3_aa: CASSLATIDSLYGYTF

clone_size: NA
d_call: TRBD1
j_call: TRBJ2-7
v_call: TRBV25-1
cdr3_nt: TGTGCCAGCAGTGATAGACAGGGCTACTACGAGCAGTACTTC
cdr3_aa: CASSDRQGYYEQYF

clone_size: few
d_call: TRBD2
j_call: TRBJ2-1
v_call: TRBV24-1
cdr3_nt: TGTGCCACCAGTGATTCTATAGCGGGAGGGAAGGATGAGCAGTTCTTC
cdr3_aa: CATSDSIAGGKDEQFF

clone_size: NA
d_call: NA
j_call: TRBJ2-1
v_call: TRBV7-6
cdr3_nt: TGTGCCAGCAGCTTAGGGCGGGATGGTCCTGAGCAGTTCTTC
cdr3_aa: CASSLGRDGPEQFF

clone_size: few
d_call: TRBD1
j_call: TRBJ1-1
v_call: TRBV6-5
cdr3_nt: TGTGCCAGCAGATCCGGGGGGACAGGGTTGAACACTGAAGCTTTCTTT
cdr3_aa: CASRSGGTGLNTEAFF

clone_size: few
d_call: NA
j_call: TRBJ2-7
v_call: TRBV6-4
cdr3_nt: TGTGCCAGCAGTGACGAGCAGTACTTC
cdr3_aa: CASSDEQYF

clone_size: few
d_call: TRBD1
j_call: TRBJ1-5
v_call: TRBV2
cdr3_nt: TGTGCCAGCACGTGGGACAGCGGCGCTTGGCCCCAGCATTTT
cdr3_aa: CASTWDSGAWPQHF

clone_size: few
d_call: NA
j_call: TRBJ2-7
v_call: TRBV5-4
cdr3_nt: TGTGCCAGCAGCCGGAGCGTCAGGGACCACGAGCAGTACTTC
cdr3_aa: CASSRSVRDHEQYF

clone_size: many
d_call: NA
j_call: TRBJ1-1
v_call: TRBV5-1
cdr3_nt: TGTGCCAGCAGTTTCGGTACTGAAGCTTTCTTT
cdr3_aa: CASSFGTEAFF

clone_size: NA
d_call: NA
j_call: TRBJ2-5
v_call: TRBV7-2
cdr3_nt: TGTGCCAGCAGCCGTGGGACTCGGGAGACCCAGTACTTC
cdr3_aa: CASSRGTRETQYF

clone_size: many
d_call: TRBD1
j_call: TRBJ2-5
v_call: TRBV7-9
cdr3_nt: TGTGCCAGCAGCCTGATCCGGACAGGGCCACAAGAGACCCAGTACTTC
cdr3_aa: CASSLIRTGPQETQYF

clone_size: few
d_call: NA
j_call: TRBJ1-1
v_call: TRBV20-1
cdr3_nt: TGCAGTGCTAGGGCCATTGGGGGCACTAGCACTGAAGCTTTCTTT
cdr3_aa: CSARAIGGTSTEAFF

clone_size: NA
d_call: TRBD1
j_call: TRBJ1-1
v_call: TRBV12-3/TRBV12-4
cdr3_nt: TGTGCCAGCAGTTTATTTGGACAGGGGGCGAACACTGAAGCTTTCTTT
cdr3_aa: CASSLFGQGANTEAFF